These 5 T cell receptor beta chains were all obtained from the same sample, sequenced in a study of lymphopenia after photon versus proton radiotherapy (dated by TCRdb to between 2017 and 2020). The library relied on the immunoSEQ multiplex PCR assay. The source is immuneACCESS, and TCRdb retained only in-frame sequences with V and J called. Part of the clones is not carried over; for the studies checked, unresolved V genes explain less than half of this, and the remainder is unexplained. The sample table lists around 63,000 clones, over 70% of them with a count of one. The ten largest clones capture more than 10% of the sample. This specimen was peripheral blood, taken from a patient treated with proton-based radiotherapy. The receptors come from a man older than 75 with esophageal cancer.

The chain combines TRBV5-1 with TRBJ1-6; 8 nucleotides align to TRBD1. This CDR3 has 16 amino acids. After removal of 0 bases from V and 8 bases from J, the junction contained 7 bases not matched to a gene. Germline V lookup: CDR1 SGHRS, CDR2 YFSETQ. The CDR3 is CASSLGAGTGDSPLHF. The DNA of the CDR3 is TGCGCCAGCAGCTTGGGAGCCGGGACAGGCGATTCACCCCTCCACTTT.

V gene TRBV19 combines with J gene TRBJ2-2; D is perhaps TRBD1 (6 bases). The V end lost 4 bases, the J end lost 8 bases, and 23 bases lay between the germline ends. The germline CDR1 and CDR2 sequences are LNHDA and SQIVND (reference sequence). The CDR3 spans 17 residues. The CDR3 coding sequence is TGTGCCAGTAGTACCCCGGGGAGACAGGATAAATTAGGGGAGCTGTTTTTT. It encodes CASSTPGRQDKLGELFF. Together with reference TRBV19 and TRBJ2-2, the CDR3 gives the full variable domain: DGGITQSPKYLFRKEGQNVTLSCEQNLNHDAMYWYRQDPGQGLRLIYYSQIVNDFQKGDIAEGYSVSREKKESFPLTVTSAQKNPTAFYLCASSTPGRQDKLGELFFGEGSRLTVL.

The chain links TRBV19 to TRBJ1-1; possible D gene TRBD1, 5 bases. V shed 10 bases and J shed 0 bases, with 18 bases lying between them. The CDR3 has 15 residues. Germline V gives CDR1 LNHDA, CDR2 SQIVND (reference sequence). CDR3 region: CATDPGTLLNTEAFF. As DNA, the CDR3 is TGTGCCACCGACCCCGGGACCCTTCTGAACACTGAAGCTTTCTTT.

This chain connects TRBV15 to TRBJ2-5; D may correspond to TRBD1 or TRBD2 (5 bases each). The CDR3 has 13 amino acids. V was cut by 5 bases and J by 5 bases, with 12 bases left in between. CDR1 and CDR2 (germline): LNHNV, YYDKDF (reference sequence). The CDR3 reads CATSLGVRETQYF. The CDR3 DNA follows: TGTGCCACCAGCCTGGGGGTGAGGGAGACCCAGTACTTC.

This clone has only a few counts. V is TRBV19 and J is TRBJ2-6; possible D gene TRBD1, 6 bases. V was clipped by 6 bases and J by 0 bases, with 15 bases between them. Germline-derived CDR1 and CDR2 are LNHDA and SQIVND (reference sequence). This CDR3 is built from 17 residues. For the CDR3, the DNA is TGTGCCAGTAGGGCGGACAGATATTTCTCTGGGGCCAACGTCCTGACTTTC. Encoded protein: CASRADRYFSGANVLTF.